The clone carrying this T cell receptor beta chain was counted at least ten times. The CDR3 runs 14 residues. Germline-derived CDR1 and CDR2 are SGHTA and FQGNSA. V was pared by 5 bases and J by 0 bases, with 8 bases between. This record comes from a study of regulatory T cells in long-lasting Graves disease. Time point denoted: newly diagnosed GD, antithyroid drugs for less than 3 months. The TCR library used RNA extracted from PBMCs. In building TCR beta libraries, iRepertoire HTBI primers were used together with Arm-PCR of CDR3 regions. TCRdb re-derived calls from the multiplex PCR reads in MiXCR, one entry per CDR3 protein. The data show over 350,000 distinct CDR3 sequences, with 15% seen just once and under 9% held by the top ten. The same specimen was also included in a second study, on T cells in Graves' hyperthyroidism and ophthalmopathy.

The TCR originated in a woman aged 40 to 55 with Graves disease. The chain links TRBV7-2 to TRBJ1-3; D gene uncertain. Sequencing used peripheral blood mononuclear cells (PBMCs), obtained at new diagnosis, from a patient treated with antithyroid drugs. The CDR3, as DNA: TGTGCCAGCAGCGACGGGAACTCTGGAAACACCATATATTTT. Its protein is CASSDGNSGNTIYF.